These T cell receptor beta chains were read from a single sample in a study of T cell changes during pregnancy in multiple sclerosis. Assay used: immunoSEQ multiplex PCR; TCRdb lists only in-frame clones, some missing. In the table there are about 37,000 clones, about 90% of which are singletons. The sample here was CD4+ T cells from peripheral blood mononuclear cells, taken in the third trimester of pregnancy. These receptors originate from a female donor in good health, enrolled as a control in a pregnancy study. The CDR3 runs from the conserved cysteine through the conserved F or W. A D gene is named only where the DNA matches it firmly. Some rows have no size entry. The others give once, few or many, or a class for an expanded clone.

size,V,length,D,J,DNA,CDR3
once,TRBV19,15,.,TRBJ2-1,TGTGCCAGTAGTATTTCGGGGGACTCCTACAATGAGCAGTTCTTC,CASSISGDSYNEQFF
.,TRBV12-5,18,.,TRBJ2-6,TGTGCTAGTGGTTTACTCCCTGCAGGACAAAGTCGGGCCAACGTCCTGACTTTC,CASGLLPAGQSRANVLTF
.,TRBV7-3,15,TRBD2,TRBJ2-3,TGTGCCAGCAGCTATAGTGGGGGGGGCACAGATACGCAGTATTTT,CASSYSGGGTDTQYF
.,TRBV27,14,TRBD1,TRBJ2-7,TGTGCCAGCCGTCCCGGGACAGGGGTATACGAGCAGTACTTC,CASRPGTGVYEQYF
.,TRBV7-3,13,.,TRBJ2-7,TGTGCCAGCAGCTTAACGACCCTGACAGAGAAGTACTTC,CASSLTTLTEKYF
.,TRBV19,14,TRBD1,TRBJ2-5,TGTGCCAGTAGCTCATCAGGGGGCAAGGTGACCCAGTACTTC,CASSSSGGKVTQYF
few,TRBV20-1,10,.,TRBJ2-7,TGCAGTGCTACGGGCTACGAGCAGTACTTC,CSATGYEQYF
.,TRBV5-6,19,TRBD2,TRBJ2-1,TGTGCCAGCAGCTTGGCTATTTTGGGCGCCGGGACTAGTGGCGCTGAGCAGTTCTTC,CASSLAILGAGTSGAEQFF
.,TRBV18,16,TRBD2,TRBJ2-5,TGTGCCAGCTCTCCTCTGCGAATCCTAGCGGAAGAGACCCAGTACTTC,CASSPLRILAEETQYF
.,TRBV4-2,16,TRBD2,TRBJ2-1,TGTGCCAGCAGCCAAGTTGGTCTAGCGGGCCTCAATGAGCAGTTCTTC,CASSQVGLAGLNEQFF
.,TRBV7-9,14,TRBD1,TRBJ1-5,TGTGCCAGCAGCCCGGGGACAGGGACCCAGCCCCAGCATTTT,CASSPGTGTQPQHF
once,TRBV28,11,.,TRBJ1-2,TGTGCCAGCAGGCTCGAAGCTGGCTACACCTTC,CASRLEAGYTF
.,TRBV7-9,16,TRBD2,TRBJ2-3,TGTGCCAGCAGCCTGGGGACTAGCGGGGGGTCGGATACGCAGTATTTT,CASSLGTSGGSDTQYF
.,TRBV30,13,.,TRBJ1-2,TGTGCCTGGAGTGTTGAACAGGGCTATGGCTACACCTTC,CAWSVEQGYGYTF
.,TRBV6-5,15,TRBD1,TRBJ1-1,TGTGCCAGCAAACTACCCGGGACAGGGGGCACTGAAGCTTTCTTT,CASKLPGTGGTEAFF
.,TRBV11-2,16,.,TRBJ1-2,TGTGCCAGCAGCCCCTCGTTCGCCCGTCTCGGAGGGGGCTACACCTTC,CASSPSFARLGGGYTF
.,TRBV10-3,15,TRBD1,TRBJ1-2,TGTGCCATCAGTGAGTCGCCGGGGACAGTCTATGGCTACACCTTC,CAISESPGTVYGYTF
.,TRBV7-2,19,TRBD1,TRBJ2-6,TGTGCCAGCAGCTTAAAGGGGGCAGGAGTTAGCTCTGGGGCCAACGTCCTGACTTTC,CASSLKGAGVSSGANVLTF
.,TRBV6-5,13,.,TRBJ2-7,TGTGCCAGCAGTTACTCTGGGACTGGGGAGCAGTACTTC,CASSYSGTGEQYF
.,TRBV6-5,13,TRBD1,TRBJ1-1,TGTGCCAGCAGCATAGACAGGGGGCTTGAAGCTTTCTTT,CASSIDRGLEAFF